The 5 T cell receptor beta chains below come from one sample, sequenced in a study of CD8 T cells in Susac syndrome. An input of roughly 0.45 to 1 ug of RNA was subjected to reverse transcription using random hexamers. TCRdb re-analysed the immunoSEQ multiplex PCR reads in MiXCR, keeping a single row per CDR3 protein. The data contain under 150,000 distinct CDR3 sequences, roughly 94% of them singletons. The material sequenced was CD4+ T cells from PBMCs. These receptor sequences come from a human donor with multiple sclerosis.

This chain uses TRBV5-4 with TRBJ1-1; TRBD1 is a possible D gene (5 bases). Germline V CDR1 and CDR2: SGHNT, YYREEE (reference sequence). V dropped 4 bases and J dropped 4 bases, with 17 bases sitting between them. The CDR3 totals 15 residues. In DNA form, the CDR3 reads TGTGCCAGCAGCCTCCCCAGGGAAGGGAGCACTGAAGCTTTCTTT. Translation: CASSLPREGSTEAFF.

The chain is built from TRBV12-3 or TRBV12-4 and TRBJ1-1, with D unresolved. V was pared by 8 bases and J by 10 bases, with 14 bases between. This CDR3 region has 11 residues. In nucleotides, the CDR3 is TGTGCCAGCTTCTCTAGGGCGGGAGCTTTCTTT. This codes for CASFSRAGAFF.

The chain uses TRBV4-1 and TRBJ2-7; a weak D match, TRBD1 (6 bases). CDR3 length: 15 residues. The germline V gene has CDR1 MGHRA and CDR2 YSYEKL. Trimming removed 1 base from V and 2 bases from J, with 12 bases in between. CDR3 DNA: TGCGCCAGCAGCCAAGTCTGGCAGGGGACCTACGAGCAGTACTTC. As protein: CASSQVWQGTYEQYF.

The chain links TRBV19 to TRBJ2-2; 7 nucleotides line up with TRBD1. The germline V gene has CDR1 LNHDA and CDR2 SQIVND (reference sequence). Germline trimming cut 6 bases from V and 0 bases from J; bases unmatched to any gene: 22. CDR3 size: 21 residues. CDR3: CASRLTDYQGVDRANTGELFF. As DNA, the CDR3 is TGTGCCAGTAGGCTTACCGACTACCAAGGAGTCGACAGGGCGAACACCGGGGAGCTGTTTTTT.

V usage is TRBV19 and J usage is TRBJ1-4, with D hard to call. With 6 bases removed from V and 0 bases from J, the gap between germline ends came to 8 bases. Germline CDR1 is LNHDA and CDR2 is SQIVND (reference sequence). This CDR3 is 14 amino acids long. CDR3 amino acids: CASRHGSTNEKLFF. CDR3 nucleotide sequence: TGTGCCAGTAGACATGGCTCAACTAATGAAAAACTGTTTTTT.